The 5 T cell receptor beta chains given below trace back to one sample, sequenced in a study of T cell responses to AZD1222 COVID-19 vaccine. Sequenced by immunoSEQ multiplex PCR; TCRdb stores in-frame clones only, minus some. The repertoire holds 95,000 to 150,000 clones, with 92% as singletons. Sequencing was performed on peripheral blood, taken on day 0 of AZD1222 vaccination. Source of these receptors: an adult in good health.

This clone came up a few times. The chain has TRBV7-2 and TRBJ1-2; 8 nucleotides match TRBD1. CDR1 and CDR2 from the germline V gene are SGHTA and FQGNSA. This CDR3 comprises 15 residues. V gave up 3 bases and J gave up 0 bases; unmatched junction bases: 3. The CDR3 here is CASSFRDRPNYGYTF. CDR3 in DNA: TGTGCCAGCAGCTTCCGGGACAGGCCTAACTATGGCTACACCTTC.

This chain links TRBV4-3 with TRBJ2-5; D is ambiguous. Germline assignment: CDR1 LGHNA and CDR2 YSLEER. The V end was cut by 0 bases, the J end by 4 bases, with 12 bases between. The CDR3 consists of 15 residues. CDR3 protein: CASSQDQTFGETQYF. Written as DNA, the CDR3 is TGCGCCAGCAGCCAAGATCAAACATTTGGAGAGACCCAGTACTTC.

This rearrangement joins TRBV10-2 to TRBJ2-2; D remains ambiguous. The length of the CDR3 is 17 residues. V was clipped by 1 base and J by 0 bases, with 12 bases between them. Germline assignment: CDR1 WSHSY and CDR2 SAAADI. CDR3 residues: CASSELVADTNTGELFF. Here the CDR3 DNA reads TGCGCCAGCAGTGAGTTGGTGGCGGATACGAACACCGGGGAGCTGTTTTTT.

The genes are TRBV7-2 and TRBJ1-1; D not resolved. This CDR3 region has 15 residues. The V end lost 5 bases, the J end lost 4 bases, and 17 bases lay between the germline ends. Germline loops: CDR1 SGHTA, CDR2 FQGNSA. In nucleotides, the CDR3 is TGTGCCAGCAGCCCCAGTTTAGGGAGGGTCACTGAAGCTTTCTTT. It specifies CASSPSLGRVTEAFF. The entire variable domain, with the rest obtained from reference TRBV7-2 and TRBJ1-1, is as follows: GAGVSQSPSNKVTEKGKDVELRCDPISGHTALYWYRQSLGQGLEFLIYFQGNSAPDKSGLPSDRFSAERTGGSVSTLTIQRTQQEDSAVYLCASSPSLGRVTEAFFGQGTRLTVV.

This chain connects TRBV10-1 to TRBJ2-7; D may be TRBD2 (6 bases). V shed 5 bases and J shed 7 bases, with 27 bases lying between them. Germline V gives CDR1 WNHNN, CDR2 SYGVQD (reference sequence). There are 17 residues in the CDR3. For the CDR3, the DNA is TGCGCCAGCAGTCTTTCCGGGAAGGGACTGGGATTACGGGAGCAGTACTTC. It encodes CASSLSGKGLGLREQYF.